The 3 T cell receptor beta chains presented below share a single source sample, sequenced in a study of blood T cell repertoires in COVID-19. Libraries were prepared by immunoSEQ multiplex PCR; TCRdb keeps only in-frame clonotypes and omits some of them. The sample contains about 300,000 clones, roughly 83% of which appear only once. Sequencing was carried out using peripheral blood. These receptors all come from a human donor with COVID-19, enrolled during active disease. The donor label of this sample is uncertain.

The chain uses TRBV7-9 and TRBJ1-4, with D unresolved. The V end lost 2 bases, the J end lost 5 bases, and 6 bases lay between the germline ends. There are 13 residues in the CDR3. The V gene's germline CDR1 is SEHNR and CDR2 FQNEAQ (reference sequence). This CDR3 is CASSLSGNEKLFF. The CDR3 DNA sequence: TGTGCCAGCAGCTTATCCGGGAATGAAAAACTGTTTTTT. The full variable domain, completed using reference TRBV7-9 and TRBJ1-4, is DTGVSQNPRHKITKRGQNVTFRCDPISEHNRLYWYRQTLGQGPEFLTYFQNEAQLEKSRLLSDRFSAERPKGSFSTLEIQRTEQGDSAMYLCASSLSGNEKLFFGSGTQLSVL.

The chain combines TRBV5-8 with TRBJ1-6; D possibly corresponds to TRBD1 (5 bases). The CDR3 is 15 amino acids. V dropped 0 bases and J dropped 10 bases, with 14 bases sitting between them. CDR1 is SGHTS, CDR2 YDEGEE, per germline. CDR3 amino acids: CASSLVQGGRSPLHF. The CDR3 region has the DNA TGTGCCAGCAGCTTGGTCCAGGGAGGTCGGTCACCCCTCCACTTT.

The chain uses TRBV3-1 (or the pseudogene TRBV3-2) and TRBJ2-1; 9 bases line up with TRBD2. The germline CDR1 and CDR2 sequences are LGHDT and YNNKEL (reference sequence). With 4 bases clipped from V and 1 base from J, the junction kept 5 bases outside the gene matches. CDR3 length equals 16 residues. The CDR3 region has the DNA TGTGCCAGCAGCCCTACGAGCGGGGGGTCCTACAATGAGCAGTTCTTC. Protein sequence: CASSPTSGGSYNEQFF.